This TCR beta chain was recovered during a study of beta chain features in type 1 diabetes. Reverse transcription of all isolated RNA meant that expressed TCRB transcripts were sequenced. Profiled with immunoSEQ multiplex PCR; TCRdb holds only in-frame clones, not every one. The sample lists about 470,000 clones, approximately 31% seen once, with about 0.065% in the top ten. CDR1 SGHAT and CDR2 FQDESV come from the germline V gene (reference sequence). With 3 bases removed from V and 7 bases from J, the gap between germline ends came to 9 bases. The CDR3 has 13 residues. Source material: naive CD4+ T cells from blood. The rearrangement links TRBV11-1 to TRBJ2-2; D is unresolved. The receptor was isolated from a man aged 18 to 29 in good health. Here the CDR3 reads CASSLEIGGELFF. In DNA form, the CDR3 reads TGTGCCAGCAGCTTGGAAATTGGCGGGGAGCTGTTTTTT.